Detailed here is one T cell receptor beta chain. The data were produced by immunoSEQ multiplex PCR, yet TCRdb's version contains in-frame clones alone and is incomplete. The profile shows 200,000 to 250,000 clones, about 86% of them singletons. The participants were between about 18 and 95 years old and came from fewer than 25 US areas. Cohort allocation depended upon clinical history that participants reported. This entry belongs to a study of blood T cell repertoires in COVID-19. Turning to the study itself: Each recovered donor of Cohort 3 presented with two negative PCRs, clearance, or symptom resolution. Samples came from the United States, Italy and Spain, spanning acute and convalescent COVID-19.

Looked up from germline, CDR1 is SGHAT and CDR2 is FQNNGV. V gave up 7 bases and J gave up 6 bases, with 21 bases separating them. This CDR3 comprises 15 residues. Source material: PBMCs or T cells enriched from blood (not recorded which). The source is a woman aged 45-59 years in a cohort exposed to, infected with or recovered from COVID-19 (not recorded which). The chain joins TRBV11-2 to TRBJ1-1; no definite D call. The CDR3 reads CASTRDAGLVSEAFF. As DNA, the CDR3 is TGTGCCAGCACTCGAGATGCGGGGTTGGTATCTGAAGCTTTCTTT.